This is a list of T cell receptor beta chains from one sample in a study of cytomegalovirus exposure and HLA in healthy donors. Profiling relied on immunoSEQ multiplex PCR, and the TCRdb table lists in-frame clones only, not all of them. The sample has 130,000 to 150,000 clones; around 79% are singletons. Sequencing was performed on PBMCs. These receptors all come from a man in his forties in good health and CMV-seropositive. The CDR3 runs from the conserved cysteine through the conserved F or W. The order of the fields is D gene, clone size, V gene, J gene, CDR3 DNA, CDR3 protein. A D gene is named only where the DNA matches it firmly. The listing skips clone size in some rows; elsewhere it reads once, few, many or a size class.

TRBD2,once,TRBV7-3,TRBJ2-2,TGTGCCAGCAGAGTAGCGGGTACTACCGGGGAGCTGTTTTTT,CASRVAGTTGELFF
TRBD1,-,TRBV28,TRBJ1-3,TGTGCCAGCAGTCCCTCCGGGACAGGGGGCTCTGGAAACACCATATATTTT,CASSPSGTGGSGNTIYF
TRBD1,-,TRBV7-9,TRBJ1-1,TGTGCCAGCAGCCTCCGGACAGGGGAGAATACTGAAGCTTTCTTT,CASSLRTGENTEAFF
-,-,TRBV18,TRBJ1-3,TGTGCCAGCTCCTTTCCTTCACAGGGAGCTGGAAACACCATATATTTT,CASSFPSQGAGNTIYF
-,-,TRBV7-2,TRBJ1-5,TGTGCCAGCAGCCCAAGCTGGTATAGCAATCAGCCCCAGCATTTT,CASSPSWYSNQPQHF
-,-,TRBV28,TRBJ2-4,TGTGCCAGCAGTTTAGTGACAGTAGCCAAAAACATTCAGTACTTC,CASSLVTVAKNIQYF
-,once,TRBV7-9,TRBJ2-7,TGTTCCAGCAGCTTATTACAGGCGCCCTACGAGCAGTACTTC,CSSSLLQAPYEQYF
TRBD2,-,TRBV4-2,TRBJ2-1,TGTGCCAGCCGGACTCGGGAGGTCGGTGGCAATGAGCAGTTCTTC,CASRTREVGGNEQFF
-,-,TRBV7-2,TRBJ2-7,TGTGCCAGCAGCTTCGCCGCAGGCGACGAGCAGTACTTC,CASSFAAGDEQYF
-,-,TRBV19,TRBJ1-1,TGTGCCAGTAGTATAGAAGGGGCAGAAGCTTTCTTT,CASSIEGAEAFF
-,-,TRBV6-5,TRBJ2-5,TGTGCCAGCAGTTACGGCAGGGTAGGAGAGACCCAGTACTTC,CASSYGRVGETQYF
-,few,TRBV28,TRBJ1-1,TGTGCCAGCGAGAGACTGATGAACACTGAAGCTTTCTTT,CASERLMNTEAFF
-,-,TRBV18,TRBJ1-5,TGTGCCAGCTCACCAGTTCCGGGACAAGGCAATCAGCCCCAGCATTTT,CASSPVPGQGNQPQHF
TRBD2,-,TRBV18,TRBJ2-1,TGTGCCAGCTCACCAGATAGCGGGTCTTACAATGAGCAGTTCTTC,CASSPDSGSYNEQFF
-,few,TRBV18,TRBJ2-6,TGTGCCAGCTCACCGCGCCAGGGTATTAGCTCTGGGGCCAACGTCCTGACTTTC,CASSPRQGISSGANVLTF
-,-,TRBV7-5,TRBJ2-7,TGTGTCAGAAAACGCGAGTCAATCTACTTC,CVRKRESIYF
TRBD1,-,TRBV6-5,TRBJ2-5,TGTGCCAGCAGTAATACAGGGGGAGAGACCCAGTACTTC,CASSNTGGETQYF
-,once,TRBV6-5,TRBJ1-3,TGTGCCACCGCGGTGAACAGGGTCTCTGGAAACACCATATATTTT,CATAVNRVSGNTIYF
TRBD1,-,TRBV7-6,TRBJ2-7,TGTGCCAGCAGCTTGGTCCAGGGGGCTGGCTACGAGCAGTACTTC,CASSLVQGAGYEQYF
TRBD2,-,TRBV30,TRBJ2-7,TGTGCCTGGAGTCCGGGACTAGCGGGCTACGAGCAGTACTTC,CAWSPGLAGYEQYF
-,-,TRBV5-4,TRBJ1-1,TGTGCCAGCAGCCAGACTCGTACGGGTGTGGCTGAAGCTTTCTTT,CASSQTRTGVAEAFF
TRBD1,-,TRBV4-3,TRBJ1-2,TGCGCCAGCAGCCAAGAGAGGGGCAGGGGGCAGCATGGCTACACCTTC,CASSQERGRGQHGYTF
TRBD2,-,TRBV6-1,TRBJ2-2,TGTGCCAGCGTTCAGGCGGGAGGCGGAACCGGGGAGCTGTTTTTT,CASVQAGGGTGELFF
-,few,TRBV2,TRBJ2-5,TGTGCCAGCAGAGGAGGAGGTGTCCGGGCGGAGACCCAGTACTTC,CASRGGGVRAETQYF
-,-,TRBV28,TRBJ1-2,TGTGCCAGCAGCCCACCGGAGAGGACACCCGTCGTTGGCTACACCTTC,CASSPPERTPVVGYTF
-,few,TRBV21-1,TRBJ1-2,TGTGCCAGCAGCAAAGGCCGGGGATATGGCTACACCTTC,CASSKGRGYGYTF
-,-,TRBV19,TRBJ1-2,TGTGCCAGTAGTACCCCCCCGAGGCTCGATGGCTACACCTTC,CASSTPPRLDGYTF
-,-,TRBV30,TRBJ2-3,TGTGCCTGGAGTCCCCGCCGGGCAGATACGCAGTATTTT,CAWSPRRADTQYF
TRBD1,-,TRBV30,TRBJ1-1,TGTGCCTGGACGGGACAGGGTATTTCTGAAGCTTTCTTT,CAWTGQGISEAFF